These T cell receptor beta chains were read from a single sample in a study of tumor and adjacent non-tumor tissue in lung cancer. TCRdb fed the multiplex PCR reads into MiXCR, producing one record per CDR3 protein. Of roughly 48,000 distinct CDR3 sequences detected, 60% to 65% appear once; the ten largest clones hold over 25%. The source material was distant non-tumor lung tissue. The receptor set was obtained from a woman between 65 and 79 years old with non-small cell lung cancer. Each CDR3 is given without its conserved first and last residue. The order of the fields is V gene, J gene, CDR3 protein.

>TRBV11-1|TRBJ2-1
ASSLSVAGPIEQF
>TRBV5-5|TRBJ1-1
ASSFDWSTEAS
>TRBV20-1|TRBJ2-3
SARVRGDRQY
>TRBV7-3|TRBJ2-3
ASSLNPGTDTQY
>TRBV28|TRBJ2-2
ASTCGSIANTGKLF
>TRBV28|TRBJ1-5
ASSLRNPAGGSGSQPQH
>TRBV28|TRBJ1-2
ASSKPRNRDYDYT
>TRBV6-1|TRBJ2-3
ANRDNRDRGDTQY
>TRBV28|TRBJ1-1
ASIEQVNTGAF
>TRBV6-1|TRBJ2-2
TSSDSGRAHTWELF
>TRBV5-4|TRBJ2-7
ASSPGPADLYEQY
>TRBV7-8|TRBJ2-5
ASSLVGGTSGPEETQY
>TRBV4-2|TRBJ2-1
ASRPEGIGTGSVNKQF
>TRBV6-6|TRBJ2-2
ASHDLVGGDTELF
>TRBV6-1|TRBJ2-2
ASSGRGDRTTGELF
>TRBV6-1|TRBJ1-5
ASSERGRNSNQPQH
>TRBV28|TRBJ1-1
ASSLLPPTYTEAF
>TRBV5-1|TRBJ1-3
ASSLAGQDTGNTIY
>TRBV28|TRBJ1-4
ASSLDRERILLF
>TRBV6-1|TRBJ2-7
ASGESGLYSYEQY
>TRBV14|TRBJ2-1
ASSQGGSGDQF
>TRBV6-5|TRBJ1-2
AISSETGVLNYGYT
>TRBV29-1|TRBJ2-1
SVDTSIYEHF
>TRBV4-1|TRBJ2-1
ASSQEASGSMCEQF
>TRBV11-3|TRBJ2-2
ASSTHQSTSNTGELV
>TRBV6-5|TRBJ2-3
ASRVFVGTDTQY
>TRBV11-2|TRBJ2-3
ASSLAGWGTDTQY
>TRBV4-1|TRBJ2-1
TSSPLGDRSYSEQF
>TRBV12-3/TRBV12-4|TRBJ2-3
ASTGLADAQY
>TRBV29-1|TRBJ2-5
SVLPLAAKETQC
>TRBV12-5|TRBJ2-2
ASGLQAGAIGELF
>TRBV6-1|TRBJ2-7
ASSEALGTSFEKH
>TRBV4-1|TRBJ2-3
TSSQEGRTDTQC
>TRBV2|TRBJ2-5
ASVREETHY
>TRBV11-3|TRBJ2-1
ASSVGLDYNEQF
>TRBV5-6|TRBJ2-3
ASSTSGSTDTQY
>TRBV29-1|TRBJ1-2
SVGLYGTDYDYT
>TRBV6-5|TRBJ2-3
ASSYSFMNTDRQY
>TRBV12-3/TRBV12-4|TRBJ2-3
ASSLVSSRTDTQY
>TRBV10-1|TRBJ2-2
ASSESTEVRELF